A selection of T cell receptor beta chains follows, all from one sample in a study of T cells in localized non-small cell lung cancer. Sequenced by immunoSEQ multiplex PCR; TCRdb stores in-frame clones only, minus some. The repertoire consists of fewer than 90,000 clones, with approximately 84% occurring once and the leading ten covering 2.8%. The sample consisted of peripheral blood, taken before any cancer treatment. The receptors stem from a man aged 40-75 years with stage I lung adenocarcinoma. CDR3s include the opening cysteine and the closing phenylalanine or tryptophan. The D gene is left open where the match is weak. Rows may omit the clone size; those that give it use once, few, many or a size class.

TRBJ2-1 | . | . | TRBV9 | CASTRRAELNEQFF | TGTGCCAGCACCCGTAGGGCGGAACTCAATGAGCAGTTCTTC
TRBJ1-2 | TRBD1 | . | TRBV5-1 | CASSLGDRVGLHGYTF | TGCGCCAGCAGCTTGGGTGACAGGGTCGGACTACATGGCTACACCTTC
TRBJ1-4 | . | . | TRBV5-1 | CASSSGTGGEKLFF | TGCGCCAGCAGTTCCGGGACGGGAGGAGAAAAACTGTTTTTT
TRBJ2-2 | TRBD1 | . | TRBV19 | CASSIGQGFVELFF | TGTGCCAGTAGTATCGGACAGGGGTTCGTGGAGCTGTTTTTT
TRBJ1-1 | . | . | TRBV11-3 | CASSRPDGEAFF | TGTGCCAGCAGCCGACCGGACGGTGAAGCTTTCTTT
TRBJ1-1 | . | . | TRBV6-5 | CASSYESQGEAFF | TGTGCCAGCAGTTACGAGTCTCAGGGTGAAGCTTTCTTT
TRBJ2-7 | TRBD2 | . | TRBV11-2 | CASSLGGLVGSYEQYF | TGTGCCAGCAGCTTAGGGGGACTAGTAGGCTCCTACGAGCAGTACTTC
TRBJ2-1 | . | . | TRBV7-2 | CASSFGTGNEQFF | TGTGCCAGCAGCTTTGGAACAGGGAATGAGCAGTTCTTC
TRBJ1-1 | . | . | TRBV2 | CASSEAGRGEAFF | TGTGCCAGCAGTGAAGCGGGACGGGGTGAAGCTTTCTTT
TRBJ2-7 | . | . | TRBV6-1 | CASSEGRQAAYEQYF | TGTGCCAGCAGTGAGGGGAGACAGGCCGCCTACGAGCAGTACTTC
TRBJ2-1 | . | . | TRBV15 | CATSRDLAGGNEQFF | TGTGCCACCAGCAGAGATTTGGCCGGGGGTAATGAGCAGTTCTTC
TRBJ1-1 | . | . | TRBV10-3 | CAISEFAPEAFF | TGTGCCATCAGTGAGTTTGCCCCTGAAGCTTTCTTT
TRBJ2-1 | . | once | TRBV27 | CASSLSTAYNEQFF | TGTGCCAGCAGTTTATCGACGGCATACAATGAGCAGTTCTTC
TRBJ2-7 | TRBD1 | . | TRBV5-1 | CASSLAGTASSYEQYF | TGCGCCAGCAGCTTGGCCGGGACAGCGTCCTCCTACGAGCAGTACTTC
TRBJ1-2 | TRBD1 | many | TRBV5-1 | CASSERTGEVGYGYTF | TGCGCCAGCAGCGAACGGACAGGGGAAGTGGGGTATGGCTACACCTTC
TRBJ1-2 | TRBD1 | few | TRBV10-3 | CATYTTGEGYGYTF | TGTGCCACCTACACGACAGGGGAGGGCTATGGCTACACCTTC
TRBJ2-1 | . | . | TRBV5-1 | CASSLDPGSEQFF | TGCGCCAGCAGCTTGGATCCGGGGTCCGAGCAGTTCTTC
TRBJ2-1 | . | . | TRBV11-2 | CASSPRHGRGYNEQFF | TGTGCCAGCAGCCCGCGTCACGGGAGAGGGTACAATGAGCAGTTCTTC
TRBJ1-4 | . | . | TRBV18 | CASSPREGRMTNEKLFF | TGTGCCAGCTCACCACGCGAGGGGAGGATGACTAATGAAAAACTGTTTTTT
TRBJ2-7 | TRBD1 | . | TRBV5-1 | CASRPTGTGSYEQYF | TGCGCCAGCAGGCCGACCGGGACAGGCTCCTACGAGCAGTACTTC
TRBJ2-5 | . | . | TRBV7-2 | CASSFSGRPRETQYF | TGTGCCAGCAGCTTCTCTGGCAGGCCTCGAGAGACCCAGTACTTC
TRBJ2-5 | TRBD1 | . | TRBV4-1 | CASSQRDRQETQYF | TGCGCCAGCAGCCAAAGGGACAGGCAAGAGACCCAGTACTTC
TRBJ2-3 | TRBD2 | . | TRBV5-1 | CASSLLAGEPDTQYF | TGCGCCAGCAGCTTGCTAGCGGGAGAACCAGATACGCAGTATTTT
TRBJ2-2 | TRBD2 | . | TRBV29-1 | CSVVRGTSGTGELFF | TGCAGCGTTGTGAGGGGGACTAGTGGCACCGGGGAGCTGTTTTTT
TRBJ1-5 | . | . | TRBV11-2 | CASSLKGQPQHF | TGTGCCAGCAGCTTAAAGGGTCAGCCCCAGCATTTT
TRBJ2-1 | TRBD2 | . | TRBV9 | CASSVSLSGGQSYNEQFF | TGTGCCAGCAGCGTTAGCCTCAGCGGGGGACAATCCTACAATGAGCAGTTCTTC
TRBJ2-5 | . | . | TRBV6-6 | CASSYSRGEETQYF | TGTGCCAGCAGTTACTCCCGGGGAGAAGAGACCCAGTACTTC
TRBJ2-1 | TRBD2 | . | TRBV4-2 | CASSRGLAAYNEQFF | TGTGCCAGCAGCCGGGGACTAGCGGCGTACAATGAGCAGTTCTTC
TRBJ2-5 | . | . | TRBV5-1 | CASSRGTEETQYF | TGCGCCAGCAGCCGCGGGACCGAAGAGACCCAGTACTTC
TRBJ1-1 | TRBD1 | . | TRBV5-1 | CASSFTQGALKAFF | TGCGCCAGCAGTTTCACACAGGGGGCGCTTAAAGCTTTCTTT
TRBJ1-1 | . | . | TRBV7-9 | CASSLARGSGVEAFF | TGTGCCAGCAGCTTAGCGAGAGGGAGTGGGGTTGAAGCTTTCTTT
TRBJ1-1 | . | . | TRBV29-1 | CSTRQTSDTEAFF | TGCAGCACCCGACAGACCAGTGACACTGAAGCTTTCTTT
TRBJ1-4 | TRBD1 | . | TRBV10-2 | CASRKRQGESTNEKLFF | TGCGCCAGCAGAAAGAGACAGGGGGAATCAACTAATGAAAAACTGTTTTTT
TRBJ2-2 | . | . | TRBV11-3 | CASSSHGGYTGELFF | TGTGCCAGCAGCTCTCATGGAGGGTACACCGGGGAGCTGTTTTTT
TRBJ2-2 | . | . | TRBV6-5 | CASSFGKGRYTGELFF | TGTGCCAGCAGTTTCGGGAAGGGGCGGTACACCGGGGAGCTGTTTTTT
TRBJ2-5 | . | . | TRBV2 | CASSEGQETQYF | TGTGCCAGCAGTGAAGGCCAAGAGACCCAGTACTTC
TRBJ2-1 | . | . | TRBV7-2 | CASSFGAPDTMREQFF | TGTGCCAGCAGCTTTGGCGCCCCCGATACAATGAGGGAGCAGTTCTTC
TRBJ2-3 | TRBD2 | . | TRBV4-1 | CASSQSSGSLYSTDTQYF | TGCGCCAGCAGCCAATCTAGCGGGAGTTTGTATAGCACAGATACGCAGTATTTT
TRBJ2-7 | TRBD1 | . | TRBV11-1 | CASSFLGQGPYEQYF | TGTGCCAGCAGCTTCTTGGGACAGGGGCCCTACGAGCAGTACTTC
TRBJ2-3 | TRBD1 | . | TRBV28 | CASRLDRVRDTQYF | TGTGCCAGCAGACTAGACAGGGTAAGGGATACGCAGTATTTT
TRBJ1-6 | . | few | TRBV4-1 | CASSQESSPLHF | TGCGCCAGCAGCCAAGAATCTTCACCCCTCCACTTT
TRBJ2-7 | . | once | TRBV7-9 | CASSSALISEQYF | TGTGCCAGCAGTTCAGCGCTTATTTCCGAGCAGTACTTC
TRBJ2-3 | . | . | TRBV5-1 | CASSPWTVSGTDTQYF | TGCGCCAGCAGCCCTTGGACAGTCTCAGGCACAGATACGCAGTATTTT
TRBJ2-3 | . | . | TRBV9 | CASSVNDGSPTDTQYF | TGTGCCAGCAGCGTAAATGACGGGAGCCCCACAGATACGCAGTATTTT
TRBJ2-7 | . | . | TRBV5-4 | CASSLTQGSYEQYF | TGTGCCAGCAGCTTGACCCAGGGGTCCTACGAGCAGTACTTC
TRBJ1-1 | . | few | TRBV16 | CASSQSGTMNTEAFF | TGTGCCAGCAGCCAATCGGGCACAATGAACACTGAAGCTTTCTTT
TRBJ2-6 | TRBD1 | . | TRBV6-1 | CASSGTGGPSGANVLTF | TGTGCCAGCAGTGGGACAGGGGGTCCCTCTGGGGCCAACGTCCTGACTTTC
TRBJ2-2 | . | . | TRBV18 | CASSRLRAGELFF | TGTGCCAGCTCACGCTTACGGGCCGGGGAGCTGTTTTTT
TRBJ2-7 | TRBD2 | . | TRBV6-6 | CASSYDPSGSYEQYF | TGTGCCAGCAGTTACGATCCTAGCGGATCGTACGAGCAGTACTTC
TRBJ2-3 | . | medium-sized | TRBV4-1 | CASSQGPEADTQYF | TGCGCCAGCAGCCAGGGACCAGAAGCAGATACGCAGTATTTT
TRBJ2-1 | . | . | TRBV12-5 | CASGRAWEQFF | TGTGCTAGTGGTAGGGCCTGGGAGCAGTTCTTC
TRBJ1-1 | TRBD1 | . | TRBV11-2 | CASTSIQGARTEAFF | TGTGCCAGCACTTCGATCCAGGGGGCGAGGACTGAAGCTTTCTTT
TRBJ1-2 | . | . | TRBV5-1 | CASRGTAYYGYTF | TGCGCCAGCAGGGGGACTGCATACTATGGCTACACCTTC
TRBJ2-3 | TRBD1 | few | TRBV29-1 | CSVTDRGVTDTQYF | TGCAGCGTTACGGACAGGGGAGTTACAGATACGCAGTATTTT